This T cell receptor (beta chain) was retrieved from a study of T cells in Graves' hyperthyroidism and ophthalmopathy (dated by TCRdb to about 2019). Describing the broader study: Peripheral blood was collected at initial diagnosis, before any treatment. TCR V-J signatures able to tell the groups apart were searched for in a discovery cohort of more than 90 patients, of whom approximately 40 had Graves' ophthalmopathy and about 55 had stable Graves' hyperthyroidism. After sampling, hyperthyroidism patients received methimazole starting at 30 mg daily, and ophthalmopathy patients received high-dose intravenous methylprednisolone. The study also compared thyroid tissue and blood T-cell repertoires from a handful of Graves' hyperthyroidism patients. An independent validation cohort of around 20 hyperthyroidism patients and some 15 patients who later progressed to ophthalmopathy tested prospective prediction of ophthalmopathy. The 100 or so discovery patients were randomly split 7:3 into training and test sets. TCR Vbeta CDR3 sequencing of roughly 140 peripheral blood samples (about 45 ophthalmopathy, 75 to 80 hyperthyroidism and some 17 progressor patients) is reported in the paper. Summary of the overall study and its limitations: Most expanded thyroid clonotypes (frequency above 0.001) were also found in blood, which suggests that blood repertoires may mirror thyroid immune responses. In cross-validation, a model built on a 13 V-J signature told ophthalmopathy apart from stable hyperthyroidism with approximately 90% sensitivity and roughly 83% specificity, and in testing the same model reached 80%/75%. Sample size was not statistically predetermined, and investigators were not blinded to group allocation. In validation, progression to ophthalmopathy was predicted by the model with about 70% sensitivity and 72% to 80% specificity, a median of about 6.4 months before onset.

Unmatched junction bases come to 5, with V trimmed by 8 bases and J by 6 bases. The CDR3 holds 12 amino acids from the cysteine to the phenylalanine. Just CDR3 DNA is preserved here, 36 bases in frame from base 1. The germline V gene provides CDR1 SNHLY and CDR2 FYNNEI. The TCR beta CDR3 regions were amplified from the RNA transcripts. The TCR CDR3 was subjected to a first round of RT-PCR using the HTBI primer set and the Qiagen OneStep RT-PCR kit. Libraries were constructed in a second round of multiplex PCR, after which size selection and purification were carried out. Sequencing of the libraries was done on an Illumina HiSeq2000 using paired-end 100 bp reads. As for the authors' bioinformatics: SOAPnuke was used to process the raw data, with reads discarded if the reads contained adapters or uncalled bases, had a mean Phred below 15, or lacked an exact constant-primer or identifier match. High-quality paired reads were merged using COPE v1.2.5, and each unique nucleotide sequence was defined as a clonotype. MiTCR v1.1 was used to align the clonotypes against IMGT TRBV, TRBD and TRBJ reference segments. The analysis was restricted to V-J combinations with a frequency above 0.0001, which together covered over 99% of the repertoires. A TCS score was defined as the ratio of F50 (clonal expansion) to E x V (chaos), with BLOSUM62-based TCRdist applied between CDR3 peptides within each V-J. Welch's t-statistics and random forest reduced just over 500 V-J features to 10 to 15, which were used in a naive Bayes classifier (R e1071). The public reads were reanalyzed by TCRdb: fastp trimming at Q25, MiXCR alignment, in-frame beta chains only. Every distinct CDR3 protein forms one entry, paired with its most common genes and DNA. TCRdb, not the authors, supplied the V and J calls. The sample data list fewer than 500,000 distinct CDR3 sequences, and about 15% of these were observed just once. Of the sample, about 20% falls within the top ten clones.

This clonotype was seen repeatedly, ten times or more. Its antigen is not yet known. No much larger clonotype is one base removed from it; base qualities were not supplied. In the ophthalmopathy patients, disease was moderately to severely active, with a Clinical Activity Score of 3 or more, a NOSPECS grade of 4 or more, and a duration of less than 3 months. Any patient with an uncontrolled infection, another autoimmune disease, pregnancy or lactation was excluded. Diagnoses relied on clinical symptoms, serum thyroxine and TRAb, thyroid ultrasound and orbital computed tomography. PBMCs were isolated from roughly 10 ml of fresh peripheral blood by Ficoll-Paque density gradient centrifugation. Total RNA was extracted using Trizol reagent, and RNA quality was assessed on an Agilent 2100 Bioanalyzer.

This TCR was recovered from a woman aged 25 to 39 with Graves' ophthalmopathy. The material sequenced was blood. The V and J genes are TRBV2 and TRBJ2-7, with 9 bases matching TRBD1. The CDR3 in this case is CASQGGQGEQYF. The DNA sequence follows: TGTGCCAGCCAGGGGGGACAGGGCGAGCAGTACTTC. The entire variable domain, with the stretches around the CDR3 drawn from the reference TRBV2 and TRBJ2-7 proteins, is EPEVTQTPSHQVTQMGQEVILRCVPISNHLYFYWYRQILGQKVEFLVSFYNNEISEKSEIFDDQFSVERPDGSNFTLKIRSTKLEDSAMYFCASQGGQGEQYFGPGTRLTVT.